Listed below are T cell receptor beta chains from one sample, sequenced in a study of T cells after yellow fever vaccination. TCRdb independently ran MiXCR on the 5' RACE reads; one entry per CDR3 protein. The table records under 70,000 distinct CDR3 sequences, approximately 7% of them present only once. Sequencing used CD8+ T cells sorted from PBMCs, obtained on the day of the first yellow fever vaccination. Receptor source: a man younger than 30 who received the YFV17D yellow fever vaccine. Each CDR3 is given with its conserved first and last residue. Fields, in order: J gene, clone size, D gene, V gene, CDR3 protein, CDR3 DNA. The D gene is left open where the match is weak. Expanded clones are given a class, and other clones once, few, many or no size at all.

j_call: TRBJ1-2; clone_size: NA; d_call: NA; v_call: TRBV12-3/TRBV12-4; cdr3_aa: CASGGINYGYTF; cdr3_nt: TGTGCCAGCGGTGGAATTAACTATGGCTACACCTTC
j_call: TRBJ2-7; clone_size: many; d_call: NA; v_call: TRBV29-1; cdr3_aa: CSVEVSPYEQYF; cdr3_nt: TGCAGCGTTGAAGTCAGCCCCTACGAGCAGTACTTC
j_call: TRBJ1-5; clone_size: NA; d_call: TRBD1; v_call: TRBV4-1; cdr3_aa: CASSQPGGGQPQHF; cdr3_nt: TGCGCCAGCAGCCAACCAGGGGGCGGCCAGCCCCAGCATTTT
j_call: TRBJ2-2; clone_size: many; d_call: TRBD1; v_call: TRBV3-1; cdr3_aa: CASSQSGTGVSSGTGELFF; cdr3_nt: TGTGCCAGCAGCCAGAGCGGGACAGGGGTTTCGTCGGGTACCGGGGAGCTGTTTTTT
j_call: TRBJ2-2; clone_size: many; d_call: NA; v_call: TRBV4-2; cdr3_aa: CASSPRAGELFF; cdr3_nt: TGTGCCAGCAGCCCCCGGGCTGGGGAGCTGTTTTTT
j_call: TRBJ1-4; clone_size: many; d_call: NA; v_call: TRBV10-3; cdr3_aa: CAIRPGTGEKLFF; cdr3_nt: TGTGCCATCAGGCCGGGAACGGGGGAAAAACTGTTTTTT
j_call: TRBJ2-3; clone_size: many; d_call: NA; v_call: TRBV4-1; cdr3_aa: CASSQDYRPADTQYF; cdr3_nt: TGCGCCAGCAGCCAAGATTATAGGCCCGCAGATACGCAGTATTTT
j_call: TRBJ2-1; clone_size: many; d_call: NA; v_call: TRBV11-3; cdr3_aa: CASSLEEGPYNEQFF; cdr3_nt: TGTGCCAGCAGCTTAGAGGAGGGACCCTACAATGAGCAGTTCTTC
j_call: TRBJ1-2; clone_size: few; d_call: NA; v_call: TRBV5-4; cdr3_aa: CASSTEGIVYGYTF; cdr3_nt: TGTGCCAGCAGCACGGAAGGGATCGTCTATGGCTACACCTTC
j_call: TRBJ1-2; clone_size: once; d_call: NA; v_call: TRBV27; cdr3_aa: CASSASLGPLYGYTF; cdr3_nt: TGTGCCAGCAGTGCCAGCCTTGGGCCCCTCTATGGCTACACCTTC
j_call: TRBJ2-7; clone_size: few; d_call: TRBD1; v_call: TRBV7-6; cdr3_aa: CASSPFRDRAYEQYF; cdr3_nt: TGTGCCAGCAGCCCCTTCCGGGACAGGGCGTACGAGCAGTACTTC
j_call: TRBJ1-2; clone_size: many; d_call: NA; v_call: TRBV5-1; cdr3_aa: CASSSGVTADYGYTF; cdr3_nt: TGCGCCAGCAGCTCCGGGGTGACGGCGGACTATGGCTACACCTTC
j_call: TRBJ2-7; clone_size: few; d_call: TRBD1; v_call: TRBV6-1; cdr3_aa: CASTYGGPGQLSYEQYF; cdr3_nt: TGTGCCAGCACCTACGGTGGGCCGGGACAGCTTTCCTACGAGCAGTACTTC
j_call: TRBJ2-7; clone_size: NA; d_call: NA; v_call: TRBV7-2; cdr3_aa: CASSAWGYEQYF; cdr3_nt: TGTGCCAGCAGCGCGTGGGGTTACGAGCAGTACTTC
j_call: TRBJ1-2; clone_size: many; d_call: TRBD1; v_call: TRBV6-2/TRBV6-3; cdr3_aa: CASNRDRTGRNYGYTF; cdr3_nt: TGTGCCAGCAACCGAGATCGGACAGGGCGGAACTATGGCTACACCTTC
j_call: TRBJ1-1; clone_size: once; d_call: TRBD1; v_call: TRBV6-2/TRBV6-3; cdr3_aa: CAISYVGTGVPGTEAFF; cdr3_nt: TGTGCCATCAGTTACGTGGGGACAGGGGTTCCGGGCACTGAAGCTTTCTTT
j_call: TRBJ1-1; clone_size: many; d_call: NA; v_call: TRBV21-1; cdr3_aa: CASSNVCITEAFF; cdr3_nt: TGTGCCAGCAGCAATGTATGCATCACTGAAGCTTTCTTT
j_call: TRBJ2-2; clone_size: many; d_call: TRBD1; v_call: TRBV7-6; cdr3_aa: CASSLTGDTGELFF; cdr3_nt: TGTGCCAGCAGCTTGACAGGGGATACCGGGGAGCTGTTTTTT
j_call: TRBJ2-1; clone_size: NA; d_call: TRBD2; v_call: TRBV2; cdr3_aa: CASSTFSERGPLLYEQFF; cdr3_nt: TGTGCCAGCAGTACTTTTTCGGAGCGGGGGCCCCTTTTGTATGAGCAGTTCTTC
j_call: TRBJ2-7; clone_size: few; d_call: NA; v_call: TRBV5-4; cdr3_aa: CASSLLVGSKGYEQYF; cdr3_nt: TGTGCCAGCAGCCTTCTGGTAGGGTCAAAGGGCTACGAGCAGTACTTC
j_call: TRBJ2-3; clone_size: few; d_call: TRBD2; v_call: TRBV12-3/TRBV12-4; cdr3_aa: CACSFLVYGTSKPDTQYF; cdr3_nt: TGTGCCTGCAGTTTTCTCGTCTACGGGACTAGTAAACCAGATACGCAGTATTTT
j_call: TRBJ1-1; clone_size: NA; d_call: NA; v_call: TRBV7-7; cdr3_aa: CASSLQGANTEAFF; cdr3_nt: TGTGCTAGCAGCTTACAGGGTGCGAACACTGAAGCTTTCTTT
j_call: TRBJ2-2; clone_size: many; d_call: TRBD1; v_call: TRBV10-1; cdr3_aa: CASGTANTGELFF; cdr3_nt: TGCGCCAGCGGGACAGCGAACACCGGGGAGCTGTTTTTT
j_call: TRBJ2-5; clone_size: few; d_call: TRBD1; v_call: TRBV7-8; cdr3_aa: CASSVRTGNQETQYF; cdr3_nt: TGTGCCAGCAGCGTACGGACAGGAAACCAAGAGACCCAGTACTTC
j_call: TRBJ2-2; clone_size: many; d_call: NA; v_call: TRBV29-1; cdr3_aa: CSVYLQQAAGELFF; cdr3_nt: TGCAGCGTTTATTTGCAACAGGCGGCCGGGGAGCTGTTTTTT
j_call: TRBJ2-5; clone_size: few; d_call: NA; v_call: TRBV11-2; cdr3_aa: CASSGGPLGETQYF; cdr3_nt: TGTGCCAGCAGCGGGGGACCTTTGGGGGAGACCCAGTACTTC
j_call: TRBJ1-2; clone_size: few; d_call: NA; v_call: TRBV29-1; cdr3_aa: CSVEMLGRYTF; cdr3_nt: TGCAGCGTTGAAATGTTGGGGCGCTACACCTTC
j_call: TRBJ2-7; clone_size: NA; d_call: NA; v_call: TRBV6-2/TRBV6-3; cdr3_aa: CASSYVGGLLNYEQYF; cdr3_nt: TGTGCCAGCAGTTACGTGGGGGGACTCTTAAACTACGAGCAGTACTTC
j_call: TRBJ2-7; clone_size: NA; d_call: NA; v_call: TRBV7-9; cdr3_aa: CASSSRSSYEQYF; cdr3_nt: TGTGCCAGCAGCTCCAGGAGCTCCTACGAGCAGTACTTC
j_call: TRBJ2-4; clone_size: many; d_call: NA; v_call: TRBV28; cdr3_aa: CASPLGKDSKNIQYF; cdr3_nt: TGTGCCAGCCCATTAGGCAAAGACAGCAAAAACATTCAGTACTTC
j_call: TRBJ2-7; clone_size: many; d_call: NA; v_call: TRBV27; cdr3_aa: CASSLSITGVYEQYF; cdr3_nt: TGTGCCAGCAGTTTATCGATAACGGGAGTTTACGAGCAGTACTTC
j_call: TRBJ2-3; clone_size: NA; d_call: TRBD1; v_call: TRBV29-1; cdr3_aa: CSVGQGATDTQYF; cdr3_nt: TGCAGCGTGGGACAGGGGGCAACAGATACGCAGTATTTT
j_call: TRBJ1-2; clone_size: NA; d_call: TRBD1; v_call: TRBV12-3/TRBV12-4; cdr3_aa: CASRGQGPMGYGYTF; cdr3_nt: TGTGCCAGCAGGGGACAGGGCCCCATGGGCTATGGCTACACCTTC
j_call: TRBJ2-2; clone_size: NA; d_call: NA; v_call: TRBV6-1; cdr3_aa: CASSPTGPTQTGELFF; cdr3_nt: TGTGCCAGCAGCCCCACCGGGCCCACACAGACCGGGGAGCTGTTTTTT
j_call: TRBJ1-1; clone_size: many; d_call: NA; v_call: TRBV19; cdr3_aa: CASSWSTEAFF; cdr3_nt: TGTGCCAGTAGCTGGAGCACTGAAGCTTTCTTT
j_call: TRBJ1-3; clone_size: many; d_call: NA; v_call: TRBV6-5; cdr3_aa: CASSPQIETFSGNTIYF; cdr3_nt: TGTGCCAGCAGTCCACAAATCGAAACCTTCTCTGGAAACACCATATATTTT
j_call: TRBJ1-4; clone_size: many; d_call: TRBD1; v_call: TRBV4-1; cdr3_aa: CASSHPGQGGMGEKLFF; cdr3_nt: TGCGCCAGCAGCCACCCGGGACAGGGGGGAATGGGGGAAAAACTGTTTTTT
j_call: TRBJ2-1; clone_size: few; d_call: TRBD2; v_call: TRBV5-1; cdr3_aa: CASSLALAEIVSYNEQFF; cdr3_nt: TGCGCCAGCAGCTTAGCACTAGCGGAGATTGTCTCCTACAATGAGCAGTTCTTC
j_call: TRBJ2-3; clone_size: few; d_call: NA; v_call: TRBV10-3; cdr3_aa: CAISESSGWGRTDTQYF; cdr3_nt: TGTGCCATCAGTGAGTCTTCGGGATGGGGAAGGACAGATACGCAGTATTTT
j_call: TRBJ2-5; clone_size: many; d_call: TRBD1; v_call: TRBV12-3/TRBV12-4; cdr3_aa: CASRYRGETQYF; cdr3_nt: TGTGCCAGCAGATACAGGGGGGAGACCCAGTACTTC
j_call: TRBJ2-1; clone_size: NA; d_call: TRBD2; v_call: TRBV27; cdr3_aa: CASSLRTSGIYNEQFF; cdr3_nt: TGTGCCAGCAGTTTACGGACTAGCGGAATCTACAATGAGCAGTTCTTC
j_call: TRBJ1-2; clone_size: many; d_call: NA; v_call: TRBV2; cdr3_aa: CASSEEGGRPYGYTF; cdr3_nt: TGTGCCAGCAGTGAAGAGGGAGGGAGGCCATATGGCTACACCTTC
j_call: TRBJ1-2; clone_size: many; d_call: NA; v_call: TRBV5-1; cdr3_aa: CASSLKGFVDGYTF; cdr3_nt: TGCGCCAGCAGCTTGAAGGGTTTCGTAGATGGCTACACCTTC
j_call: TRBJ2-3; clone_size: many; d_call: TRBD2; v_call: TRBV11-2; cdr3_aa: CASSTGGGVADTQYF; cdr3_nt: TGTGCCAGCAGCACGGGAGGGGGGGTGGCGGATACGCAGTATTTT
j_call: TRBJ2-7; clone_size: few; d_call: NA; v_call: TRBV12-3/TRBV12-4; cdr3_aa: CASSSDGYKQYF; cdr3_nt: TGTGCCAGCAGTTCGGACGGTTACAAGCAGTACTTC
j_call: TRBJ2-7; clone_size: many; d_call: NA; v_call: TRBV2; cdr3_aa: CASRGEGTASYEQYF; cdr3_nt: TGTGCCAGCAGGGGGGAGGGGACAGCCTCCTACGAGCAGTACTTC
j_call: TRBJ2-1; clone_size: many; d_call: NA; v_call: TRBV27; cdr3_aa: CASSLGPATTYNEQFF; cdr3_nt: TGTGCCAGCAGCCTTGGGCCGGCCACAACCTACAATGAGCAGTTCTTC
j_call: TRBJ1-4; clone_size: many; d_call: NA; v_call: TRBV4-3; cdr3_aa: CASSLRWGRLNEKLFF; cdr3_nt: TGCGCCAGCAGCCTGAGATGGGGCAGACTTAATGAAAAACTGTTTTTT
j_call: TRBJ2-7; clone_size: few; d_call: NA; v_call: TRBV7-8; cdr3_aa: CASSRPRAGTETYEQYF; cdr3_nt: TGTGCCAGCAGCCGCCCCCGAGCCGGGACGGAGACCTACGAGCAGTACTTC
j_call: TRBJ2-3; clone_size: few; d_call: TRBD2; v_call: TRBV9; cdr3_aa: CASSVVVLAGMDTQYF; cdr3_nt: TGTGCCAGCAGCGTAGTCGTCCTAGCGGGGATGGATACGCAGTATTTT
j_call: TRBJ2-7; clone_size: many; d_call: TRBD1; v_call: TRBV4-3; cdr3_aa: CASSQVRTGFYEQYF; cdr3_nt: TGCGCCAGCAGCCAAGTGAGGACAGGGTTCTACGAGCAGTACTTC
j_call: TRBJ2-1; clone_size: NA; d_call: TRBD2; v_call: TRBV12-3/TRBV12-4; cdr3_aa: CASSGGSEQFF; cdr3_nt: TGTGCCAGCAGCGGGGGGTCTGAGCAGTTCTTC
j_call: TRBJ1-2; clone_size: few; d_call: TRBD1; v_call: TRBV7-9; cdr3_aa: CASSFPLTGAPAGYTF; cdr3_nt: TGTGCCAGCAGCTTCCCACTAACAGGGGCTCCCGCGGGCTACACCTTC
j_call: TRBJ2-5; clone_size: many; d_call: NA; v_call: TRBV15; cdr3_aa: CATSTQWQETQYF; cdr3_nt: TGTGCCACCAGCACCCAGTGGCAAGAGACCCAGTACTTC
j_call: TRBJ2-3; clone_size: NA; d_call: NA; v_call: TRBV5-5; cdr3_aa: CARGPGPNADTQYF; cdr3_nt: TGTGCCAGGGGCCCTGGGCCTAATGCGGATACGCAGTATTTT